What follows are 15 T cell receptor beta chains derived from one specimen sequenced in a study of cytomegalovirus exposure and HLA in healthy donors. The PCR made use of 60 Vbeta and 13 Jbeta primers. Here immunoSEQ multiplex PCR was the method, and the copy in TCRdb shows in-frame clones only, minus some. This sample has approximately 150,000 clones, with about two thirds found just once. Sequencing was performed on PBMCs. The origin of the receptors is a woman aged 18-30 years in good health and CMV-seronegative.

This rearrangement joins TRBV28 to TRBJ1-1; D unclear. This CDR3 region has 13 residues. The V and J ends lost 7 bases and 1 base respectively, with 10 bases between them. Germline V lookup: CDR1 MDHEN, CDR2 SYDVKM. The DNA of the CDR3 is TGTGCCAGCATCCGGCGGGGGAACACTGAAGCTTTCTTT. As protein: CASIRRGNTEAFF.

The V call is TRBV2, the J call TRBJ2-1; 10 bases match TRBD1. There are 16 residues in the CDR3. The ends lost 4 bases at V and 9 bases at J; junction bases unmatched: 12. Germline CDR1 is SNHLY and CDR2 is FYNNEI. CDR3 residues: CASSVSLDRGQGEQFF. DNA of the CDR3: TGTGCCAGCAGTGTCTCCCTCGACAGGGGGCAGGGTGAGCAGTTCTTC.

This clone was detected a few times. This chain uses TRBV6-1 with TRBJ2-1; 8 bases fit TRBD2. Germline CDR1 MNHNS, CDR2 SASEGT. This CDR3 region has 14 residues. V was pared by 6 bases and J by 5 bases, with 6 bases of the junction left unmatched. The CDR3 region is CASSPGGPNNEQFF. The CDR3 nucleotides read TGTGCCAGCAGCCCGGGGGGGCCTAACAATGAGCAGTTCTTC.

V is TRBV7-9 and J is TRBJ1-1; 9 bases line up with TRBD1. The germline gives CDR1 SEHNR, CDR2 FQNEAQ (reference sequence). The ends lost 4 bases at V and 1 base at J; junction bases unmatched: 10. CDR3 length: 17 residues. Here the CDR3 reads CASSSHTGTGRNTEAFF. Written as DNA, the CDR3 is TGTGCCAGCAGCTCACACACCGGGACAGGGAGGAACACTGAAGCTTTCTTT.

The rearrangement joins TRBV28 to TRBJ2-7, with TRBD1 identical over 8 bases. The CDR3 is 16 residues long. CDR1 is MDHEN, CDR2 SYDVKM, per germline. V shed 6 bases, J shed 3 bases, and the junction held 13 bases outside the gene matches. DNA for the CDR3: TGTGCCAGCAGCACCATCGGACAGGGTAACTTCTACGAGCAGTACTTC. Protein sequence: CASSTIGQGNFYEQYF.

The V and J genes are TRBV2 and TRBJ1-5, with D maybe TRBD1 (6 bases). With 4 bases removed from V and 2 bases from J, the gap between germline ends came to 18 bases. Germline assignment: CDR1 SNHLY and CDR2 FYNNEI. The CDR3 spans 17 residues. The chain's CDR3 is CASSVVRQVLGNQPQHF. The CDR3 nucleotides are TGTGCCAGCAGTGTAGTTCGACAGGTCCTAGGCAATCAGCCCCAGCATTTT. Full variable domain (missing parts from reference TRBV2 and TRBJ1-5): EPEVTQTPSHQVTQMGQEVILRCVPISNHLYFYWYRQILGQKVEFLVSFYNNEISEKSEIFDDQFSVERPDGSNFTLKIRSTKLEDSAMYFCASSVVRQVLGNQPQHFGDGTRLSIL.

This chain links TRBV4-1 with TRBJ2-7, with a tentative D call TRBD2 (6 bases). Per germline, CDR1 MGHRA and CDR2 YSYEKL. V was pared by 1 base and J by 7 bases, with 14 bases between. The CDR3 contains 14 residues. In DNA, the CDR3 is TGCGCCAGCAGCCAAGCGGCGGGGTCCTGGGAGCAGTACTTC. Translated, it gives CASSQAAGSWEQYF.

This rearrangement joins TRBV2 to TRBJ1-6, with D hard to call. V was trimmed by 6 bases and J by 13 bases, leaving 22 bases between them. Germline V lookup: CDR1 SNHLY, CDR2 FYNNEI. The CDR3 has 15 amino acids. In nucleotides, the CDR3 is TGTGCCAGCAGCCAAAGGAGAGGGTCCGAGCGGCCCCTCCACTTT. Translating it yields CASSQRRGSERPLHF.

This clone was detected only once. The gene calls are TRBV11-2 and TRBJ2-5, with no clear D. This CDR3 contains 13 residues. Germline V gene lookup returns CDR1 SGHAT and CDR2 FQNNGV. The V and J ends lost 1 base and 5 bases respectively, with 8 bases between them. The CDR3 here is CASSLVQWETQYF. CDR3 nucleotides: TGTGCCAGCAGCTTAGTTCAGTGGGAGACCCAGTACTTC.

The chain employs TRBV7-9 and TRBJ2-2, with a weak D call TRBD2 (6 bases). Germline CDR1 SEHNR, CDR2 FQNEAQ (reference sequence). The CDR3 is 13 amino acids. The V gene lost 5 bases and the J gene lost 6 bases, with 10 bases spanning the gap. The CDR3 region has the DNA TGTGCCAGCAGCACCCGACTAGCCGGGGAGCTGTTTTTT. Amino acids: CASSTRLAGELFF.

The rearrangement links TRBV7-2 to TRBJ2-3; a possible D gene is TRBD2 (6 bases). V was shortened by 3 bases and J by 2 bases, with 12 bases between the two germline ends. Germline V gene sequence: CDR1 SGHTA, CDR2 FQGNSA. The CDR3 runs 15 residues. The CDR3 region is CASSFALATTDTQYF. The CDR3 bases are TGTGCCAGCAGCTTTGCTCTAGCGACCACAGATACGCAGTATTTT.

This chain's CDR3 is CAISERGSMGSPLHF. In nucleotides, the CDR3 is TGTGCCATCAGCGAGCGTGGGTCCATGGGCTCACCCCTCCACTTT. The chain joins TRBV10-3 to TRBJ1-6; D gene ambiguous. Germline V gene data show CDR1 as ENHRY and CDR2 as SYGVKD. Trimming took off 6 bases at V and 10 bases at J, with 19 bases between the two ends. There are 15 residues in the CDR3.

This sequence joins TRBV6-5 and TRBJ2-2; 9 bases line up with TRBD1. CDR1 is MNHEY and CDR2 is SVGAGI in the germline V gene. The trim removed 10 bases at V and 5 bases at J, leaving 5 bases unmatched. The CDR3 spans 13 residues. CDR3 sequence (DNA): TGTGCCACCAACAGGGGGCAGACCGGGGAGCTGTTTTTT. Translation gives CATNRGQTGELFF.

This clone appeared a few times. The chain employs TRBV4-3 and TRBJ2-1; 9 bases map to TRBD2. This CDR3 contains 16 residues. V dropped 4 bases and J dropped 7; count of bases not matched to a gene: 11. Germline CDR1 LGHNA, CDR2 YSLEER. CDR3 region: CASSLTLAGEGNEQFF. DNA for the CDR3: TGCGCCAGCAGCCTCACTTTAGCGGGAGAGGGGAATGAGCAGTTCTTC.

This chain connects TRBV7-9 to TRBJ1-2; D is undetermined. The CDR3 runs to 15 residues. Per germline, CDR1 SEHNR and CDR2 FQNEAQ (reference sequence). V was clipped by 5 bases and J by 4 bases, with 17 bases between them. CDR3 nucleotides: TGTGCCAGCAGCCCTTACGGCGCGGGGTTCTATGGCTACACCTTC. It codes for CASSPYGAGFYGYTF.